Presented here are 10 T cell receptor beta chains from one specimen sequenced in a study of blood T cell repertoires in COVID-19. Using immunoSEQ multiplex PCR, the repertoire was profiled, and TCRdb retains in-frame clones only, with some absent. The sample has about 170,000 clones, roughly 86% seen once. The sample was peripheral blood. These TCRs come from a woman older than 75 with COVID-19, enrolled during active disease.

The chain uses TRBV5-1 and TRBJ1-1; D is perhaps TRBD1 (5 bases). The V end was cut by 6 bases, the J end by 1 base, with 13 bases between. CDR3 length: 14 residues. The germline V gene has CDR1 SGHRS and CDR2 YFSETQ. The DNA of the CDR3 is TGCGCCAGCAACTTAGGGGCCTCGAACACTGAAGCTTTCTTT. It encodes CASNLGASNTEAFF.

The chain is built from TRBV9 and TRBJ2-5, with 8 bases identical to TRBD1. The CDR3 totals 15 residues. Germline CDR1 is SGDLS and CDR2 is YYNGEE. V lost 3 bases and J lost 5; bases outside the gene matches: 9. The CDR3 spells CASSGTSGGGETQYF. CDR3 nucleotides: TGTGCCAGCAGCGGAACCTCAGGGGGCGGGGAGACCCAGTACTTC.

The V gene is TRBV7-6, the J gene TRBJ1-2; 7 bases match TRBD1. Germline CDR1 and CDR2: SGHVS and FNYEAQ. This CDR3 has 14 amino acids. J was trimmed by 5 bases and V by 5 bases; bases with no gene match: 8. The CDR3 DNA reads as TGTGCCAGCAGCGTCGGACAGGTCGGGTATGGCTACACCTTC. This encodes CASSVGQVGYGYTF. Combining the CDR3 with reference TRBV7-6 and TRBJ1-2 gives the whole variable domain GAGVSQSPRYKVTKRGQDVALRCDPISGHVSLYWYRQALGQGPEFLTYFNYEAQQDKSGLPNDRFSAERPEGSISTLTIQRTEQRDSAMYRCASSVGQVGYGYTFGSGTRLTVV.

The chain employs TRBV6-5 and TRBJ1-5; possibly TRBD1 for D (6 bases). The CDR3 is 14 residues long. CDR1 and CDR2 (germline): MNHEY, SVGAGI. The V end lost 7 bases, the J end lost 8 bases, and 18 bases lay between the germline ends. The CDR3 sequence: CASTHLRGGEPQHF. The CDR3 DNA follows: TGTGCCAGCACCCACCTACGGGGGGGCGAGCCCCAGCATTTT.

The J gene is TRBJ2-7, the V gene TRBV5-5, with 10 bases matching TRBD1. V lost 6 bases and J lost 5; bases outside the gene matches: 5. Per the germline V gene, CDR1 is SGHKS and CDR2 is YYEKEE (reference sequence). This CDR3 comprises 13 residues. The CDR3 sequence is CASIRTGGNEQYF. In DNA form, the CDR3 reads TGTGCCAGCATCCGGACAGGGGGAAACGAGCAGTACTTC.

J is TRBJ1-2 and V is TRBV15, with 8 positions matching TRBD1. V lost 1 base and J lost 2; bases outside the gene matches: 3. CDR1 LNHNV and CDR2 YYDKDF come from the germline V gene (reference sequence). This CDR3 spans 15 amino acids. CDR3 region: CATSRGTGINYGYTF. The CDR3 region has the DNA TGTGCCACCAGCAGAGGGACAGGGATCAACTATGGCTACACCTTC.

The chain has TRBV4-2 and TRBJ2-5, with 8 positions matching TRBD2. Looked up from germline, CDR1 is LGHNA and CDR2 is YNFKEQ. The CDR3 covers 16 residues. Trimming removed 1 base from V and 4 bases from J; junction bases left unmatched: 8. The CDR3 nucleotides are TGTGCCAGCAGCCAAGCGGTAGGCGGGGGGAGAGAGACCCAGTACTTC. Protein: CASSQAVGGGRETQYF.

The chain recombines TRBV21-1 with TRBJ1-5. TRBV21-1 is a pseudogene locus. CDR3 length: 15 residues. The CDR3 nucleotides are TGTGCCAGCAGCAAAAAGGGACTGAGCAATCAGCCCCAGCATTTT. This translates into CASSKKGLSNQPQHF.

The chain combines TRBV18 with TRBJ2-7; D is perhaps TRBD1 (6 bases). The CDR3 has 14 amino acids. V lost 3 bases and J 6 bases, leaving 15 bases between the germline ends. Germline CDR1 is KGHSH and CDR2 is LQKENI. The CDR3 sequence is CASSPRDQGSEQYF. CDR3 in DNA: TGTGCCAGCTCACCCCGGGACCAGGGGAGCGAGCAGTACTTC.

Of note for this clone: Mismatch with germline at one junction end may stem from a read error. The chain uses TRBV3-1 (or the pseudogene TRBV3-2) and TRBJ2-1, with 10 bases that match TRBD2. Germline V gene lookup returns CDR1 LGHDT and CDR2 YNNKEL (reference sequence). CDR3 length: 16 amino acids. CDR3 residues: CVSSQSILAGYNEQFF. The CDR3 bases are TGTGTCAGCAGCCAAAGCATACTAGCGGGATACAATGAGCAGTTCTTC.